Shown below are 10 T cell receptor beta chains from a single sample sequenced in a study of Ad26.COV2.S vaccination and SARS-CoV-2 variants. The treatment was: 15 to 20 received Ad26.COV2.S at low or high dose, single or two shots; 5 received placebo; per-sample allocation not given. The study sampled participants on day 63 after the first vaccine or placebo injection. Here immunoSEQ multiplex PCR was the method, and the copy in TCRdb shows in-frame clones only, minus some. The sample shows approximately 480,000 clones, approximately 88% of them seen only once. This specimen consisted of peripheral blood, obtained in a trial of Ad26.COV2.S vaccine versus placebo. These receptors were collected from a person aged 18-65 years who received the Ad26.COV2.S COVID-19 vaccine or a placebo.

This chain joins TRBV10-3 and TRBJ2-1; TRBD1 agrees at 7 bases. Trimming took 8 bases from V and 4 from J; bases not matched to a gene: 8. CDR3 length equals 14 residues. Germline loops: CDR1 ENHRY, CDR2 SYGVKD. The chain's CDR3 is CAIQETGRYNEQFF. Written as DNA, the CDR3 is TGTGCCATCCAAGAGACAGGGAGATACAATGAGCAGTTCTTC.

This clone was detected a few times. The rearrangement joins TRBV28 to TRBJ1-1; D is uncertain. The CDR3 contains 13 residues. Trimming removed 0 bases at V and 1 base at J, with 3 bases between. The germline gives CDR1 MDHEN, CDR2 SYDVKM. The CDR3 coding sequence is TGTGCCAGCAGTTTATGGCAGAACACTGAAGCTTTCTTT. This codes for CASSLWQNTEAFF. The whole variable domain, remainder taken from reference TRBV28 and TRBJ1-1, is DVKVTQSSRYLVKRTGEKVFLECVQDMDHENMFWYRQDPGLGLRLIYFSYDVKMKEKGDIPEGYSVSREKKERFSLILESASTNQTSMYLCASSLWQNTEAFFGQGTRLTVV.

This clone was observed once. The rearrangement uses TRBV28 and TRBJ1-4; D perhaps matches TRBD1 (5 bases). Germline values: CDR1 MDHEN, CDR2 SYDVKM. With 5 bases removed from V and 7 bases from J, the gap between germline ends came to 17 bases. The CDR3 covers 15 residues. The CDR3: CASSPRTGGFEKLFF. CDR3 DNA: TGTGCCAGCAGTCCCCGTACGGGGGGGTTTGAAAAACTGTTTTTT.

CDR3 sequence (DNA): TGTGCCTGGCAGGAGAGTGCCTCAAATCCCTACGAGCAGTACTTC. This gives the protein CAWQESASNPYEQYF. This sequence joins TRBV30 and TRBJ2-7; D gene ambiguous. Germline lookup yields CDR1 GTSNPN and CDR2 SVGIG (reference sequence). The CDR3 spans 15 residues. The V gene lost 5 bases and the J gene lost 2 bases, with 19 bases spanning the gap.

This chain joins TRBV24-1 and TRBJ2-1; 8 bases match TRBD1. This CDR3 is 14 amino acids long. Germline V gene lookup returns CDR1 KGHDR and CDR2 SFDVKD. V lost 8 bases, J lost 7 bases, and 9 bases stayed unmatched. In DNA, the CDR3 is TGTGCCACCACCGGACAGGGTTCGGGGAATGAGCAGTTCTTC. It codes for CATTGQGSGNEQFF.

The chain is built from TRBV5-1 and TRBJ2-3, with a tentative D call TRBD2 (5 bases). This CDR3 contains 14 residues. V dropped 4 bases and J dropped 2 bases, with 11 bases sitting between them. Germline assignment: CDR1 SGHRS and CDR2 YFSETQ. Written as DNA, the CDR3 is TGCGCCAGCAGCCCACCCGGGAACACAGATACGCAGTATTTT. Translation gives CASSPPGNTDTQYF. Variable domain in full (rest from reference TRBV5-1 and TRBJ2-3): KAGVTQTPRYLIKTRGQQVTLSCSPISGHRSVSWYQQTPGQGLQFLFEYFSETQRNKGNFPGRFSGRQFSNSRSEMNVSTLELGDSALYLCASSPPGNTDTQYFGPGTRLTVL.

The chain has TRBV15 and TRBJ2-1; 8 bases align to TRBD1. Germline values: CDR1 LNHNV, CDR2 YYDKDF (reference sequence). The CDR3 consists of 15 residues. Trimming at V came to 5 bases and at J to 7 bases, leaving 10 bases not matched to a gene. The CDR3 bases are TGTGCCACCAGCCGCAAACAGGGGGGAAGGAATGAGCAGTTCTTC. Its protein product is CATSRKQGGRNEQFF.

The chain links TRBV7-3 to TRBJ2-1; 8 nucleotides align to TRBD2. The V segment lost 4 bases and the J segment 11 bases; nucleotides outside the gene matches: 16. Germline V gene data show CDR1 as SGHTA and CDR2 as FQGTGA. This CDR3 region has 16 residues. The CDR3, as DNA: TGTGCCAGCAGCTCGGATACCACCGGGACTAGGGGAAAGCAGTTCTTC. Its protein product is CASSSDTTGTRGKQFF. Filled out from reference TRBV7-3 and TRBJ2-1, the complete variable domain reads GAGVSQTPSNKVTEKGKYVELRCDPISGHTALYWYRQSLGQGPEFLIYFQGTGAADDSGLPNDRFFAVRPEGSVSTLKIQRTERGDSAVYLCASSSDTTGTRGKQFFGPGTRLTVL.

CDR3 loop: CASSLVTSGSWGEQFF. The CDR3 nucleotides read TGTGCCAGCAGCTTAGTAACTAGCGGGAGTTGGGGTGAGCAGTTCTTC. This chain connects TRBV7-8 to TRBJ2-1, with 11 bases identical to TRBD2. From germline, CDR1 is SGHVS and CDR2 FQNEAQ. The CDR3 contains 16 residues. V was clipped by 1 base and J by 9 bases; unmatched bases: 8.

The chain combines TRBV5-1 with TRBJ2-3; the D call may be TRBD1 or TRBD2 (5 bases each). Germline V lookup: CDR1 SGHRS, CDR2 YFSETQ. The length of the CDR3 is 15 residues. V lost 2 bases, J lost 1 base, and 11 bases lay in between. The CDR3 loop reads CASSLVPGRTDTQYF. CDR3 nucleotide sequence: TGCGCCAGCAGCTTAGTTCCGGGACGCACAGATACGCAGTATTTT.